These 5 T cell receptor beta chains were all obtained from the same sample, sequenced in a study of early T cells in non-severe SARS-CoV-2 infection. TCRdb redid the calling of the 5' RACE reads with MiXCR, one entry per CDR3 protein. The top ten clones hold approximately 3.1% of a sample with 50,000 to 70,000 distinct CDR3 sequences, more than 7.5% of them seen once. Material: whole blood. The receptors here all came from an adult who was a healthcare worker with PCR-confirmed SARS-CoV-2 infection or an uninfected control (not recorded which).

This clonotype was seen repeatedly, ten times or more. The J gene is TRBJ1-2, the V gene TRBV25-1, with 8 bases aligning to TRBD1. From germline, CDR1 is MGHDK and CDR2 SYGVNS. CDR3 size: 14 residues. Trimming at V came to 3 bases and at J to 8 bases, leaving 8 bases not matched to a gene. CDR3: CASSEPGGARGYTF. In DNA, the CDR3 is TGTGCCAGCAGTGAGCCAGGGGGCGCGAGGGGCTACACCTTC.

This clonotype was observed many times. The chain has TRBV5-5 and TRBJ1-1; the D is unclear. Trimming removed 0 bases from V and 5 bases from J, with 8 bases in between. Per the germline V gene, CDR1 is SGHKS and CDR2 is YYEKEE (reference sequence). The CDR3 has 13 amino acids. CDR3 DNA sequence: TGTGCCAGCAGCTTGGTCGTCGTGACTGAAGCTTTCTTT. As protein: CASSLVVVTEAFF.

For the CDR3, the DNA is TGTGCCAGCAGCTCAAACGCCGGGACTGAACCGGGCGAGCAGTACTTC. Protein sequence: CASSSNAGTEPGEQYF. The gene calls are TRBV5-4 and TRBJ2-7; D is perhaps TRBD2 (6 bases). CDR1 is SGHNT, CDR2 YYREEE, per germline (reference sequence). The CDR3 totals 16 residues. V lost 3 bases to trimming and J lost 6 bases, with 22 bases between them.

This clonotype appeared many times. The chain links TRBV12-3 or TRBV12-4 to TRBJ1-5; D gene ambiguous. This CDR3 is built from 14 residues. V shed 5 bases and J shed 0 bases, with 8 bases lying between them. CDR3: CASSATHSNQPQHF. The CDR3 region has the DNA TGTGCCAGCAGTGCTACACATAGCAATCAGCCCCAGCATTTT.

This clonotype turned up a few times. This chain uses TRBV18 with TRBJ2-5; perhaps TRBD1 as D (5 bases). The germline V gene has CDR1 KGHSH and CDR2 LQKENI. The CDR3 extends over 15 amino acids. V was shortened by 1 base and J by 4 bases, with 13 bases between the two germline ends. This chain's CDR3 is CASSPRAREAETQYF. The DNA for the CDR3 is TGTGCCAGCTCACCACGGGCCAGGGAAGCAGAGACCCAGTACTTC.